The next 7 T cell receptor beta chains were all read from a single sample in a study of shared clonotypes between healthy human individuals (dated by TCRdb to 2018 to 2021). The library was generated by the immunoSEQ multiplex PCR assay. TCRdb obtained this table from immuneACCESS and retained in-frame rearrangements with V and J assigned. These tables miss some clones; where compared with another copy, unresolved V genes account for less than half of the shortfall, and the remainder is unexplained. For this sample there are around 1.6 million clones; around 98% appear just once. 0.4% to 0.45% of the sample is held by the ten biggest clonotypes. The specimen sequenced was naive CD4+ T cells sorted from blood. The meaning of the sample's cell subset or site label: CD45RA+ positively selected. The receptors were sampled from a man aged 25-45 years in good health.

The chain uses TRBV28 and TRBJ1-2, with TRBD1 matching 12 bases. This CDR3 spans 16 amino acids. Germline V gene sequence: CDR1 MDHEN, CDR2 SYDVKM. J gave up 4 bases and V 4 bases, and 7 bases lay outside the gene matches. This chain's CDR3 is CASSSPGTGGSYGYTF. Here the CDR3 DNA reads TGTGCCAGCAGTTCCCCCGGGACAGGGGGCTCCTATGGCTACACCTTC.

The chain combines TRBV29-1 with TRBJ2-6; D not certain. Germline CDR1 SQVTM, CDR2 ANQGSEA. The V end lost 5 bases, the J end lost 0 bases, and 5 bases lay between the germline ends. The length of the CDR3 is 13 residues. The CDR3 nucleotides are TGCAGCGTTCGGACCTCTGGGGCCAACGTCCTGACTTTC. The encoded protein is CSVRTSGANVLTF.

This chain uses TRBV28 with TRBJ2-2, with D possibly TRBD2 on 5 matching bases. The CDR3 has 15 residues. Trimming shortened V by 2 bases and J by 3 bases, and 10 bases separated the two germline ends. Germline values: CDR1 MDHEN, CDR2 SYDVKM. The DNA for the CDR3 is TGTGCCAGCAGTTTACCGGGGAGACACACCGGGGAGCTGTTTTTT. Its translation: CASSLPGRHTGELFF.

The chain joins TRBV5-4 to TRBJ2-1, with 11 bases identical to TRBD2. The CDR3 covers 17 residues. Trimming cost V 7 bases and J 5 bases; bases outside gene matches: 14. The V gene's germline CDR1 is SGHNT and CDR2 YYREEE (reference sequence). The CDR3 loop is CASQTSGKSWGDNEQFF. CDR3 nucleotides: TGTGCCAGCCAGACTAGCGGGAAGTCTTGGGGGGACAATGAGCAGTTCTTC. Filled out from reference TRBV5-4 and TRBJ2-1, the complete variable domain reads ETGVTQSPTHLIKTRGQQVTLRCSSQSGHNTVSWYQQALGQGPQFIFQYYREEENGRGNFPPRFSGLQFPNYSSELNVNALELDDSALYLCASQTSGKSWGDNEQFFGPGTRLTVL.

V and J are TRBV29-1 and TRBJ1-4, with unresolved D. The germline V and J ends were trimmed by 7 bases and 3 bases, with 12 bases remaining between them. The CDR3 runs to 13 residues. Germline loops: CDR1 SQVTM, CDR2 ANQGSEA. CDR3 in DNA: TGCAGCGCTGGCCGTTCCCCTAATGAAAAACTGTTTTTT. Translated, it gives CSAGRSPNEKLFF.

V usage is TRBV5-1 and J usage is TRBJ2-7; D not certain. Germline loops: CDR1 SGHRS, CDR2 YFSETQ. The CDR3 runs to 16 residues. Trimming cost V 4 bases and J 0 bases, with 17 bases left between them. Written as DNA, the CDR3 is TGCGCCAGCAGCCCTCCTGCAGCGAGAAGCTCCTACGAGCAGTACTTC. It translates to CASSPPAARSSYEQYF.

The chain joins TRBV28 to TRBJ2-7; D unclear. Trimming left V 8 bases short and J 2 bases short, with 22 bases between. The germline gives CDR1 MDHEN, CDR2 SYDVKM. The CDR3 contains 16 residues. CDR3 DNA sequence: TGTGCCAGCTCTACCTACTACAGCCACTTGACCTACGAGCAGTACTTC. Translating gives CASSTYYSHLTYEQYF.